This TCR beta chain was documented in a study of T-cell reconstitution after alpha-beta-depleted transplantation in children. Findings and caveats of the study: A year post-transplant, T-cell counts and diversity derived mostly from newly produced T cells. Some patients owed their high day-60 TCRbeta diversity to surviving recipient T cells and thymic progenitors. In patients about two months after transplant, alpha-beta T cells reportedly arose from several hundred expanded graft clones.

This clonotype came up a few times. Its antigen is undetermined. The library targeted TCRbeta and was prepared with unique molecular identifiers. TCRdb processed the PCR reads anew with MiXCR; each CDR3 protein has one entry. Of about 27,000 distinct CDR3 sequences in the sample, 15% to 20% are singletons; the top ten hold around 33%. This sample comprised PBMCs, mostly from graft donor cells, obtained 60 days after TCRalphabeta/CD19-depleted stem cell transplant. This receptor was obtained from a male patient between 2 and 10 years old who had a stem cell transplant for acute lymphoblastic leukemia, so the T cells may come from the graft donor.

The CDR3, as DNA: TGTGCCAGCAGTGAAACAGGGGGCGCGGGCCAGCCCCAGCATTTT. As protein: CASSETGGAGQPQHF. The rearrangement joins TRBV2 to TRBJ1-5, with 9 bases matching TRBD1. The CDR3 length is 15 residues. V shed 2 bases, J shed 7 bases, and the junction held 6 bases outside the gene matches. Germline-derived CDR1 and CDR2 are SNHLY and FYNNEI.